This T cell receptor (beta chain) was documented in a study of memory CD4+ T cells and cytomegalovirus serostatus (dated by TCRdb to between 2018 and 2021). About the study as a whole: The roughly 35 healthy Belgian adults in the cohort included 9 who were CMV seropositive and roughly 24 who were CMV seronegative. The study sequenced CD4+ memory TCRbeta repertoires of a Belgian cohort with known cytomegalovirus serostatus to replicate a published TCR-based CMV serostatus classifier. The full study reports these points: CMV serostatus prediction reached a median bootstrapped AUC of about 0.94 with the original framework and about 0.93 with a US-trained random forest. Only CD4+CD45RO+ memory cells were sequenced, unlike the original study, which covered naive and memory CD4+ and CD8+ populations. Among the 160 or so previously reported CMV-associated TCRbeta sequences, 65 to 85 showed up in the CD4+ memory repertoires, with each one found in between one and five individuals. The results were read as suggesting that the CMV-associated TCR signature is, for the most part, present in the CD4+ memory repertoire. On the Belgian cohort, the classifier based on the original framework reached a median bootstrapped AUC of approximately 0.94, with a 95% CI of 0.76-1.00.

Genomic DNA was extracted from sorted cells with the Quick-DNA Microprep Kit. Amplification of TCRbeta DNA was done with the immunoSEQ hsTCRbeta kit, following the protocol from the manufacturer. TCRbeta libraries were sequenced on an Illumina MiSeq instrument. The study's processing was this. After out-of-frame sequences were removed, some 2.1 million distinct TCRbeta sequences remained, averaging around 67,000 per individual. Two values were used to score each individual: the count of 164 previously reported CMV-associated TCRbeta sequences and the total count of productive distinct TCRbeta sequences. A beta-binomial model was reimplemented in Python, and scikit-learn random forests with default parameters were trained on US cohort data. On the Belgian cohort, classifier performance was reported as the median AUC, along with percentile confidence intervals, across 10,000 bootstrap iterations. As stored in TCRdb, this immuneACCESS dataset retains in-frame rearrangements with V and J assigned. A fraction of the clones does not appear; measured against another copy, unresolved V genes explain less than half of the discrepancy, and the remainder lacks a known reason. The V and J calls and clone size are taken from that table; D and trimming were inferred from the DNA. For this sample the table gives under 50,000 clones, of which just under 80% were detected only once. Around 0.91% of the sample comes from the top ten.

Concerning this clone itself: The specificity of this receptor is unknown. Base qualities are missing; no much larger clone stands one base away.

A FACSAria II was used to sort memory CD4+ T cells, defined as single viable CD3+CD4+CD8-CD45RO+ cells. CMV serostatus was determined with a Roche Elecsys assay detecting serum IgG against CMV pp150, pp28, p38 and p52. Following thawing, total CD4+ T cells were enriched through positive selection using CD4 magnetic microbeads. The samples came from a different study that was designed specifically to examine the CD4+ T cell memory repertoire. Following standard operating procedures, peripheral blood mononuclear cells were isolated and cryopreserved, while serum was kept at -80 degrees C. CD3-PerCP (BW264/56), CD4-APC (RPA-T4), CD45RO-PE (UCHT1) and CD8-Pacific Orange (3B5) antibodies were used for staining, and non-viable cells were excluded with Sytox blue. The germline V gene supplies CDR1 SGHTA and CDR2 FQGNSA. The CDR3 sequence holds 15 residues, the cysteine and phenylalanine included. The retained sequence is limited to the CDR3, 45 bases, with the frame set at the first base. Trimming removed 1 base from V and 7 bases from J, leaving 14 bases between the germline ends.

Sequenced: memory CD4+ T cells from blood. The chain is made from TRBV7-2 and TRBJ1-5; TRBD1 is possibly the D segment (6 matching bases). This clonotype was sampled from an adult in good health and CMV-seronegative. DNA sequence: TGTGCCAGCAGCTTAGGAATACAGGGTGAGCAGCCCCAGCATTTT. Its protein is CASSLGIQGEQPQHF. The reference TRBV7-2 and TRBJ1-5 proteins fill in what lies around the CDR3, so the full variable domain reads GAGVSQSPSNKVTEKGKDVELRCDPISGHTALYWYRQSLGQGLEFLIYFQGNSAPDKSGLPSDRFSAERTGGSVSTLTIQRTQQEDSAVYLCASSLGIQGEQPQHFGDGTRLSIL.